This section outlines one TCR beta chain sequence together with its context. The target antigen is unknown. The sample originates from a study of post-analysis software for immune sequencing data. General observations from the study: Co-batched samples clustered tightly together by F measure. Higher frequency in patients than in controls was seen for roughly 5 TRBV segments, with TRBV5-6, TRBV5-1 and TRBV20-1 among them.

Unique molecular identifiers were present in the TCR beta cDNA libraries. T cells numbering 1 to 10 million yielded 500,000 or so cDNA molecules. Via MiXCR, TCRdb re-called the PCR reads, giving one row per CDR3 protein. The repertoire holds about 160,000 distinct CDR3 sequences, with roughly 40% as singletons. This CDR3 has 15 residues. Germline V CDR1 and CDR2: SGHTA, FQGTGA. Trimming shortened V by 0 bases and J by 3 bases, and 9 bases separated the two germline ends. The rearrangement joins TRBV7-3 to TRBJ2-1, with D possibly matching TRBD2 (6 bases). This TCR was recovered from a girl between 10 and 17 years old with multiple sclerosis. The material sequenced was blood, taken after autologous hematopoietic stem cell transplantation. CDR3 DNA sequence: TGTGCCAGCAGCTTAACGGGGGAGGTCTACAATGAGCAGTTCTTC. Its protein is CASSLTGEVYNEQFF.